This record concerns one T cell receptor (beta chain) sequence. This specimen belongs to a study of blood T cell repertoires in COVID-19. Overall study context: Acute and convalescent COVID-19 specimens originated in the United States, Italy and Spain. PBMCs, B-cell-depleted T cells, or T cells provided the cDNA or gDNA that made up the material.

In the authors' methods: Estimation of nucleated cell counts was performed using reference gene primer amplification. The assay was immunoSEQ multiplex PCR, and TCRdb's table has in-frame clones only and misses some. The DNA was the basis for D and trimming; V, J and clone size are from that table. The table has about 200,000 clones, around 90% seen once; the top ten hold more than 5.5%. The CDR3 sequence is 17 residues long. Germline CDR1 SGDLS, CDR2 YYNGEE. V gave up 0 bases and J gave up 1 base; unmatched junction bases: 5. This TCR was sampled from a man aged 60-69 years who had recovered from COVID-19. The material sequenced was peripheral blood. The rearrangement links TRBV9 to TRBJ1-1; 11 bases are a match to TRBD1. CDR3 nucleotide sequence: TGTGCCAGCAGCGTAGGCTGGGACAGGGGGGGGAACACTGAAGCTTTCTTT. Translating it yields CASSVGWDRGGNTEAFF.